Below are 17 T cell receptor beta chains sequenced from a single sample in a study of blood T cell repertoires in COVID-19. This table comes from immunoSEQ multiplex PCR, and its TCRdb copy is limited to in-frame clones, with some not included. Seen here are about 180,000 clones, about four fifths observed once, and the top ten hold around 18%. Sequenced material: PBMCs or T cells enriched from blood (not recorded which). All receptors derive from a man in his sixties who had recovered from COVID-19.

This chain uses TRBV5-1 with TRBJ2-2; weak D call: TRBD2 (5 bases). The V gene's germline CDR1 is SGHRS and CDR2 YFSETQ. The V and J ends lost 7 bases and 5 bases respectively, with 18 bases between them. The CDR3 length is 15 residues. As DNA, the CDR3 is TGCGCCAGCCGCGCGGGCAGTCTATTGACCGGGGAGCTGTTTTTT. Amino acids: CASRAGSLLTGELFF.

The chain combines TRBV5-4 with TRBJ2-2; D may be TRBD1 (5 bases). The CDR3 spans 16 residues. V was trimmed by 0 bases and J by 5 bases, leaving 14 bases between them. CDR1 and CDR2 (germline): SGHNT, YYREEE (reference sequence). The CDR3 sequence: CASSLVSGRVTGELFF. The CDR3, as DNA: TGTGCCAGCAGCTTGGTTTCCGGCAGGGTGACCGGGGAGCTGTTTTTT.

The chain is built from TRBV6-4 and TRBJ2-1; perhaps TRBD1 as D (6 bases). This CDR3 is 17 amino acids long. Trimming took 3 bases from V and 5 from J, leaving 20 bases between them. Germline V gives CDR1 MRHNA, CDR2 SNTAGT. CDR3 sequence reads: CASSESPLTAGDNEQFF. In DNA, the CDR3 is TGTGCCAGCAGTGAATCCCCACTGACGGCAGGGGACAATGAGCAGTTCTTC.

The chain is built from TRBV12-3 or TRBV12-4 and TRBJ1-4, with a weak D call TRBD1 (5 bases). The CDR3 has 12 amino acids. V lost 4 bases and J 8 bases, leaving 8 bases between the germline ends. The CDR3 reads CASSYNREKLFF. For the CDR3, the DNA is TGTGCCAGCAGTTACAACAGGGAAAAACTGTTTTTT.

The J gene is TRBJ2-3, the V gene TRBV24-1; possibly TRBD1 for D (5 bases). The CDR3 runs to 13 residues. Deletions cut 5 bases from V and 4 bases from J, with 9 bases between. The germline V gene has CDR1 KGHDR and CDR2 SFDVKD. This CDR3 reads CATSGQGPDTQYF. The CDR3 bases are TGTGCCACCAGTGGTCAGGGCCCAGATACGCAGTATTTT.

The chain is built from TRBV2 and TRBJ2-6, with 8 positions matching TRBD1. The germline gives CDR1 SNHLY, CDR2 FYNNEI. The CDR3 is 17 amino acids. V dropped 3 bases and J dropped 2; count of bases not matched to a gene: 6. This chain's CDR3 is CASSDGTGGAGANVLTF. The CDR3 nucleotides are TGTGCCAGCAGTGACGGGACAGGCGGAGCTGGGGCCAACGTCCTGACTTTC.

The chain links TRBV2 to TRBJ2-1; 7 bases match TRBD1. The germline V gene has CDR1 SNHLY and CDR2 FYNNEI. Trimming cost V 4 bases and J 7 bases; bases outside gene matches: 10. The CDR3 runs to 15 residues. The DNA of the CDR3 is TGTGCCAGCAGTGTCGGCCAGGGGGTTCTAAATGAGCAGTTCTTC. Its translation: CASSVGQGVLNEQFF.

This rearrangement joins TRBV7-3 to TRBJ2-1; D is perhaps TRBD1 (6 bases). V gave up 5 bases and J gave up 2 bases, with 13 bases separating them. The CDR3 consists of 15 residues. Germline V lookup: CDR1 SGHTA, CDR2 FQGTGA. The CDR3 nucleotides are TGTGCCAGCAGCCCGGGACAAAGCACCTACAATGAGCAGTTCTTC. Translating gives CASSPGQSTYNEQFF.

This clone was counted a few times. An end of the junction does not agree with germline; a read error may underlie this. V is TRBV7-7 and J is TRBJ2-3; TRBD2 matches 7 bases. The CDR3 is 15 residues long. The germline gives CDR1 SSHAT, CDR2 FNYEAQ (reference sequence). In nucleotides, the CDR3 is TGTGCTAGCAGCTTAGCCGGGAGGACCACAGATACGCAGTATTTT. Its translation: CASSLAGRTTDTQYF.

The CDR3 loop reads CASTPQGARSGNTIYF. CDR3 nucleotides: TGTGCCAGTACTCCACAGGGGGCCAGATCCGGAAACACCATATATTTT. V is TRBV19 and J is TRBJ1-3; 9 bases are shared with TRBD1. The germline V gene has CDR1 LNHDA and CDR2 SQIVND (reference sequence). The CDR3 totals 16 residues. V lost 7 bases to trimming and J lost 4 bases; unmatched junction nucleotides: 11.

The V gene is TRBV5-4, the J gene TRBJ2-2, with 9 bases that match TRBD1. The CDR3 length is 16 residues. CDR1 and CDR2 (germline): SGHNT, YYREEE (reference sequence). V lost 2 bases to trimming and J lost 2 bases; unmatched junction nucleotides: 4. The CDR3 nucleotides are TGTGCCAGCAGCTTTCCGGGACAGGGTAACACCGGGGAGCTGTTTTTT. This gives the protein CASSFPGQGNTGELFF.

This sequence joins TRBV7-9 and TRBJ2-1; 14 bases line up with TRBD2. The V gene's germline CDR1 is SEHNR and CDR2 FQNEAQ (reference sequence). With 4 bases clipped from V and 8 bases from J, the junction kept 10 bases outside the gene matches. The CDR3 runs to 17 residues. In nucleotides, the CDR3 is TGTGCCAGCAGCTCGAGGACTAGCGGGAGGATTCTCGATGAGCAGTTCTTC. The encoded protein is CASSSRTSGRILDEQFF.

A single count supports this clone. CDR3 loop: CATSDLTGTDTQYF. For the CDR3, the DNA is TGTGCCACCAGTGATTTGACAGGCACAGATACGCAGTATTTT. The genes are TRBV24-1 and TRBJ2-3; D unclear. The CDR3 covers 14 residues. V lost 0 bases to trimming and J lost 1 base, with 4 bases between them. CDR1 and CDR2 (germline): KGHDR, SFDVKD.

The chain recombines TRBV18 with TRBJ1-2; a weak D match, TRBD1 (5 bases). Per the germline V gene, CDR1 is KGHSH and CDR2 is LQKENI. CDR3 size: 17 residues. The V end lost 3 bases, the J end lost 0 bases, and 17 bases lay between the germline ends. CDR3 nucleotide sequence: TGTGCCAGCTCACCTCCCGGGGGGAGGGCCCCTAACTATGGCTACACCTTC. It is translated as CASSPPGGRAPNYGYTF.

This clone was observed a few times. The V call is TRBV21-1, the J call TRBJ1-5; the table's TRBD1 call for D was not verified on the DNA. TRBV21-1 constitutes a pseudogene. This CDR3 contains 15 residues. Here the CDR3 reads CASSTPGDSNQPQHF. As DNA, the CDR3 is TGTGCCAGCAGCACCCCAGGTGATAGCAATCAGCCCCAGCATTTT.

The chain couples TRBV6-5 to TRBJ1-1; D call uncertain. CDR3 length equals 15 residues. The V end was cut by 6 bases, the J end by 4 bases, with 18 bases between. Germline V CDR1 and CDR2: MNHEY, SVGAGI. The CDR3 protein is CASSRKITHSTEAFF. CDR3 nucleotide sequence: TGTGCCAGCAGCCGCAAAATAACCCACAGCACTGAAGCTTTCTTT.

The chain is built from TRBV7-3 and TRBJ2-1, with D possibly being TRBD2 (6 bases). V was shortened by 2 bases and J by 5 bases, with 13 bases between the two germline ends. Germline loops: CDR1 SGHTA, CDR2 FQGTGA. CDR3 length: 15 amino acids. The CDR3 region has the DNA TGTGCCAGCAGCTTAGATGCGGGAAGCGACAATGAGCAGTTCTTC. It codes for CASSLDAGSDNEQFF.